This T cell receptor (beta chain) was sequenced for a study of blood T cell repertoires in COVID-19. Study overall: The United States, Italy and Spain were the sources of the acute and convalescent COVID-19 samples. T cells, B-cell-depleted T cells, or PBMCs provided the cDNA or gDNA that served as material.

V was cut by 9 bases and J by 0 bases, with 13 bases left in between. Germline V CDR1 and CDR2: SGDLS, YYNGEE. The CDR3 is 14 residues long. Produced via immunoSEQ multiplex PCR; TCRdb's table is partial and in-frame only. The profile shows about 170,000 clones, 80% to 85% of them singletons. The gene calls are TRBV9 and TRBJ1-3; perhaps TRBD1 as D (6 bases). The clonotype comes from a woman in her fifties or sixties with acute or convalescent COVID-19. The sequenced material came from peripheral blood. CDR3 residues: CATATGSSGNTIYF. The CDR3 DNA reads as TGTGCCACCGCCACAGGGAGCTCTGGAAACACCATATATTTT.